Each of the 6 T cell receptor beta chains below was sequenced from the same sample in a study of radiation and T cells in renal cell carcinoma. Noted time point: blood 2 weeks post-SBRT. Regarding treatment: 15 Gy SBRT to primary tumor, nephrectomy 4 weeks later. The repertoire was sequenced with immunoSEQ multiplex PCR; TCRdb's copy has only in-frame clones and lacks some. The table has around 130,000 clones, about 88% seen once. This sample comprised blood, obtained from a patient whose treatment included radiotherapy and nephrectomy. The receptor set was obtained from a woman between 70 and 85 years old with renal cell carcinoma.

V is TRBV6-5 and J is TRBJ2-1, with D possibly matching TRBD2 (5 bases). There are 15 residues in the CDR3. CDR1 and CDR2 (germline): MNHEY, SVGAGI. Trimming shortened V by 6 bases and J by 0 bases, and 12 bases separated the two germline ends. The CDR3: CASRNTGSSYNEQFF. The CDR3 DNA sequence: TGTGCCAGCAGGAACACGGGGAGCTCCTACAATGAGCAGTTCTTC.

J is TRBJ2-7 and V is TRBV7-9; the D is unclear. The CDR3 is 13 residues long. Germline loops: CDR1 SEHNR, CDR2 FQNEAQ (reference sequence). V shed 1 base and J shed 7 bases, with 11 bases lying between them. CDR3 in amino acids: CASSLGQDWEQYF. The CDR3 coding sequence is TGTGCCAGCAGCTTAGGGCAGGATTGGGAGCAGTACTTC.

J is TRBJ1-5 and V is TRBV28; D unresolved. Germline V lookup: CDR1 MDHEN, CDR2 SYDVKM. The CDR3 has 12 residues. V lost 8 bases, J lost 3 bases, and 8 bases lay in between. The chain's CDR3 is CASQGPNQPQHF. CDR3 sequence (DNA): TGTGCCAGCCAAGGCCCCAATCAGCCCCAGCATTTT.

J is TRBJ2-3 and V is TRBV9; the D gene could be TRBD1 or TRBD2 (5 bases each). Germline CDR1 and CDR2: SGDLS and YYNGEE. The CDR3 runs 13 residues. Trimming removed 5 bases from V and 4 bases from J, with 11 bases in between. The CDR3 bases are TGTGCCAGCAGACCGGGACCCGCAGATACGCAGTATTTT. Translation: CASRPGPADTQYF.

The V call is TRBV30, the J call TRBJ1-4; D might be TRBD1 (6 bases). This CDR3 region has 14 residues. From germline, CDR1 is GTSNPN and CDR2 SVGIG (reference sequence). The ends were cut back, 4 bases at V and 8 bases at J, with 17 bases in the middle. CDR3 coding DNA: TGTGCCTGGACGAAAACAGGGTGGGGGGAAAAACTGTTTTTT. This sequence encodes CAWTKTGWGEKLFF.

V and J are TRBV6-5 and TRBJ1-1; 12 bases fit TRBD1. This CDR3 is 15 amino acids long. J gave up 1 base and V 8 bases, and 5 bases lay outside the gene matches. Germline-derived CDR1 and CDR2 are MNHEY and SVGAGI. CDR3 sequence reads: CASGDRGPRNTEAFF. CDR3 nucleotides: TGTGCCAGCGGGGACAGGGGGCCTAGGAACACTGAAGCTTTCTTT.